This T cell receptor beta chain is drawn from a study of regulatory T cells in long-lasting Graves disease. Looking at the study overall: By definition, persistent Graves' disease involved antithyroid drugs for over 5 years alongside positive TSH receptor antibodies. Study findings and constraints: Persistent disease preferred TRBV28, TRBJ1-2 and TRBJ2-5. The researchers studied only peripheral blood, not thyroid tissue.

As for time point: persistent/refractory GD, antithyroid drugs over 5 years with positive TRAb. From PBMCs, RNA was extracted and then used to make the TCR library. The V and J ends lost 0 bases and 7 bases respectively, with 9 bases between them. CDR3 length equals 12 residues. Germline V gene lookup returns CDR1 DFQATT and CDR2 SNEGSKA (reference sequence). This clonotype occurred many times. Its specificity is unknown. Arm-PCR with iRepertoire HTBI primers amplified the CDR3 regions for these TCR beta libraries. TCRdb re-called the multiplex PCR reads through MiXCR, storing one row per CDR3 protein. Of approximately 440,000 distinct CDR3 sequences listed, roughly a quarter were seen once; the top ten hold 26%.

The starting material was peripheral blood mononuclear cells (PBMCs), obtained when the disease was refractory, from a patient treated with antithyroid drugs. The rearrangement uses TRBV20-1 and TRBJ2-5; the D is unclear. The receptor was isolated from a female donor with Graves disease. CDR3 amino acids: CSARDLVGTQYF. CDR3 DNA sequence: TGCAGTGCTAGAGATCTAGTTGGGACCCAGTACTTC.